This entry is about one T cell receptor (beta chain). The antigen is unknown. TCRB transcripts that were expressed got sequenced, as all of the isolated RNA had been reverse transcribed. The method was immunoSEQ multiplex PCR; TCRdb's version includes in-frame clones alone and lacks a portion of them. Of roughly 450,000 clones listed, about an eighth are singletons. CDR1 and CDR2 from the germline V gene are SGDLS and YYNGEE. CDR3 length equals 17 residues. The V gene end was trimmed by 4 bases and the J gene end by 7 bases; junction bases not matched to a gene: 11. Each sorted population was over 95% pure. The sample originates from a study of beta chain features in type 1 diabetes. Overall study context: Sorted cells from all samples, numbering almost 110 million, were examined. General observations from the study: For patients, the naive, central memory and Treg TCRB repertoires appeared more alike than for healthy donors.

Material: naive CD4+ T cells from blood. The V call is TRBV9, the J call TRBJ2-1; 13 bases agree with TRBD2. This TCR was sampled from a woman under 30 in good health. The CDR3 region is CASSPGLAGVMENEQFF. CDR3 bases: TGTGCCAGCAGCCCCGGACTAGCGGGAGTCATGGAGAATGAGCAGTTCTTC. The whole variable domain, remainder taken from reference TRBV9 and TRBJ2-1, is DSGVTQTPKHLITATGQRVTLRCSPRSGDLSVYWYQQSLDQGLQFLIQYYNGEERAKGNILERFSAQQFPDLHSELNLSSLELGDSALYFCASSPGLAGVMENEQFFGPGTRLTVL.